This entry features one T cell receptor (beta chain) sequence. TCRdb independently ran MiXCR on the RT-PCR reads; one entry per CDR3 protein. The data contain 200,000 to 250,000 distinct CDR3 sequences, around two fifths of them singletons. These data belong to a study of patients and donors after allogeneic stem cell transplantation. This CDR3 contains 17 residues. V lost 2 bases to trimming and J lost 8 bases; unmatched junction nucleotides: 14. Per the germline V gene, CDR1 is SNHLY and CDR2 is FYNNEI. The chain has TRBV2 and TRBJ2-3, with 9 nucleotides matching TRBD1. The sequence derives from a human donor who was either an allogeneic HSCT recipient or a stem cell or donor lymphocyte infusion donor (not recorded which). It is not recorded whose cells these are; they may come from a transplant donor. Sequencing was performed on blood, either unsorted or a sorted T cell fraction (not recorded which). In DNA, the CDR3 is TGTGCCAGCAGTGAAAGGGGTGGGACAGGGAAAGGTCGTACGCAGTATTTT. Translation gives CASSERGGTGKGRTQYF.